This T cell receptor (beta chain) was sequenced during a study of vaccination and CD4 T cells after COVID-19. Whole-study context: There were six male and four female convalescents, and two of them were Hispanic.

Treatment meaning: approximately nine-day PBMC culture with coronavirus spike peptide pools or control peptides (ViraFEST assay). Gathered ahead of the COVID-19 pandemic (2011-2018) were the CD4+ T cells of the unexposed donor. The Oncomine TCR Beta short-read assay was what sequenced the DNA obtained from cultured CD4+ T cells. TCRdb redid the calling of the PCR reads with MiXCR, one entry per CDR3 protein. The data contain fewer than 6,500 distinct CDR3 sequences, roughly a third of them seen just once; the ten biggest clones take up 28%. General observations from the study: Counts of SARS-CoV-2-reactive clonotypes had a median that went from roughly 21 to 40, a nonsignificant change. Convalescent patients showed a median about 86% of reactive clones that were seen only post-vaccination.

Comments on this clonotype: Its specificity is not known.

The receptor's source is a human donor in good health. Specimen: CD4+ T cells from blood, cultured in vitro.

Here the CDR3 DNA reads TGTGCCAGCAGCCTACCGACCCTCCAGGGCACTGAAGCTTTCTTT. Its protein is CASSLPTLQGTEAFF. This chain links TRBV12-3 or TRBV12-4 with TRBJ1-1, with TRBD1 as a possible D gene (5 bases). The CDR3 is made up of 15 amino acids. V lost 6 bases to trimming and J lost 4 bases, with 18 bases between them.